The T cell receptor (beta chain) under discussion was sequenced for a study of beta chain features in type 1 diabetes. General study findings and limits: Within the patient group, naive, central memory and Treg TCRB repertoires appeared more similar to each other than within healthy donors.

Expressed TCRB transcripts were sequenced, since all the RNA that had been isolated was reverse transcribed. Profiled with immunoSEQ multiplex PCR; TCRdb holds only in-frame clones, not every one. The repertoire holds under 550,000 clones, roughly 10% seen once, with approximately 0.05% in the top ten. This clone was counted between two and nine times. The antigen is unknown. Per germline, CDR1 SGHAT and CDR2 FQNNGV. V was trimmed by 0 bases and J by 2 bases, leaving 6 bases between them. The CDR3 extends over 14 amino acids. The TCR originated in a woman under 30 in good health. The chain carries TRBV11-2 and TRBJ2-3; D is uncertain. The specimen was naive CD4+ T cells from blood. In DNA, the CDR3 is TGTGCCAGCAGCTTAGATCAGCCCACAGATACGCAGTATTTT. Its translation is CASSLDQPTDTQYF.